The 13 T cell receptor beta chains presented below share a single source sample, sequenced in a study of T cells in Graves' hyperthyroidism and ophthalmopathy. Using RNA transcripts as the source, TCR beta CDR3 regions were amplified. A first-round RT-PCR of the TCR CDR3 used the HTBI primer set. A single record per CDR3 protein comes from TCRdb applying MiXCR to the multiplex PCR reads. This sample has hundreds of thousands of distinct CDR3 sequences, with roughly 32% found just once. The sequencing input was blood. Receptors originate from a middle-aged woman with Graves' hyperthyroidism.

At least ten counts were recorded for this clonotype. The chain recombines TRBV5-6 with TRBJ2-5; the D is unclear. Germline CDR1 reads SGHDT; CDR2 reads YYEEEE. V was cut by 6 bases and J by 0 bases, with 12 bases left in between. There are 14 residues in the CDR3. The CDR3 sequence: CASTFGIHQETQYF. The CDR3 bases are TGTGCCAGCACTTTTGGAATACACCAAGAGACCCAGTACTTC.

The gene calls are TRBV25-1 and TRBJ1-2, with 7 bases aligning to TRBD1. Germline V gene data show CDR1 as MGHDK and CDR2 as SYGVNS. This CDR3 spans 13 amino acids. The V and J ends lost 6 bases and 6 bases, in that order; junction bases with no gene match: 7. CDR3 sequence: CASSQGTVDGYTF. CDR3 nucleotide sequence: TGTGCCAGCAGCCAAGGGACAGTAGATGGCTACACCTTC.

This chain uses TRBV7-2 with TRBJ2-7; D assignment may be TRBD1 or TRBD2 (6 bases each). The CDR3 is 18 amino acids. V was shortened by 4 bases and J by 3 bases, with 25 bases between the two germline ends. Looked up from germline, CDR1 is SGHTA and CDR2 is FQGNSA. The DNA for the CDR3 is TGTGCCAGCAGCTCAATTCTTAGGGGGGCAGCTAGCATCTACGAGCAGTACTTC. Protein: CASSSILRGAASIYEQYF.

This clonotype was counted many times. This chain joins TRBV19 and TRBJ1-5; D perhaps matches TRBD1 (5 bases). CDR3 length: 15 residues. Germline CDR1 LNHDA, CDR2 SQIVND (reference sequence). Deletions cut 3 bases from V and 7 bases from J, with 16 bases between. This CDR3 reads CASSIEDTRGQPQHF. CDR3 nucleotides: TGTGCCAGTAGTATTGAGGACACCCGAGGACAGCCCCAGCATTTT.

This clonotype was found many times. The CDR3 spells CAISNRGYNQPQHF. The CDR3 nucleotides read TGTGCCATCAGCAACAGGGGGTACAATCAGCCCCAGCATTTT. The genes are TRBV10-3 and TRBJ1-5; 8 bases match TRBD1. Germline assignment: CDR1 ENHRY and CDR2 SYGVKD. Trimming took 6 bases from V and 3 from J; bases not matched to a gene: 4. This CDR3 comprises 14 residues.

This clonotype was recorded at least ten times. The chain combines TRBV7-9 with TRBJ2-2; D gene ambiguous. This CDR3 has 11 amino acids. Trimming took off 7 bases at V and 4 bases at J, with 4 bases between the two ends. Germline lookup yields CDR1 SEHNR and CDR2 FQNEAQ (reference sequence). The CDR3 loop is CASTFTGELFF. CDR3 bases: TGTGCCAGCACATTCACCGGGGAGCTGTTTTTT.

V and J are TRBV5-1 and TRBJ2-2; D is uncertain. CDR1 and CDR2 (germline): SGHRS, YFSETQ. This CDR3 is 15 amino acids long. Trimming took 4 bases from V and 1 from J, leaving 11 bases between them. The CDR3 protein is CASSVNAGNTGELFF. For the CDR3, the DNA is TGCGCCAGCAGCGTGAATGCAGGGAACACCGGGGAGCTGTTTTTT.

In its sample, this clonotype was seen a few times. The CDR3 does not end in the conserved phenylalanine or tryptophan, so this is likely a read error. It is unclear where the CDR3 begins or ends on the DNA, so no DNA is shown, and the CDR3 is as TCRdb lists it. The chain is built from TRBV29-1 and TRBJ1-5. The CDR3 length is 8 residues, termini included. Germline values: CDR1 SQVTM, CDR2 ANQGSEA. CDR3 in amino acids: CSVEGLAG.

This clonotype occurred many times. The gene calls are TRBV14 and TRBJ1-2; D is ambiguous. The CDR3 totals 12 residues. The germline gives CDR1 SGHDN, CDR2 FVKESK. Trimming removed 6 bases at V and 4 bases at J, with 9 bases between. CDR3 DNA sequence: TGTGCCAGCAGTCGCACTGCCTATGGCTACACCTTC. This sequence encodes CASSRTAYGYTF.

The V and J genes are TRBV7-3 and TRBJ2-2; D might be TRBD2 (5 bases). The germline gives CDR1 SGHTA, CDR2 FQGTGA. V was trimmed by 9 bases and J by 0 bases, leaving 23 bases between them. The CDR3 runs 18 residues. This chain's CDR3 is CASRPAPGTGTNTGELFF. CDR3 in DNA: TGTGCCAGTAGACCCGCCCCGGGTACGGGGACGAACACCGGGGAGCTGTTTTTT.

The chain combines TRBV7-9 with TRBJ1-1; D gene ambiguous. V was cut by 5 bases and J by 1 base, with 20 bases left in between. CDR1 and CDR2 from the germline V gene are SEHNR and FQNEAQ (reference sequence). CDR3 length: 17 residues. The CDR3 DNA sequence: TGTGCCAGCAGCCCCAGGCTCGGGGAGCTACGGAACACTGAAGCTTTCTTT. Translation gives CASSPRLGELRNTEAFF.

The chain is built from TRBV12-3 or TRBV12-4 and TRBJ1-1; a possible D gene is TRBD1 (5 bases). The length of the CDR3 is 17 residues. V was cut by 6 bases and J by 4 bases, with 24 bases left in between. Here the CDR3 reads CASSASLAGGWGTEAFF. The CDR3 bases are TGTGCCAGCAGCGCTAGCCTAGCGGGGGGTTGGGGCACTGAAGCTTTCTTT.

V usage is TRBV12-5 and J usage is TRBJ2-7, with D tentatively TRBD1 (6 bases). Germline CDR1 and CDR2: LGHNT and FRNRAP. V was trimmed by 2 bases and J by 9 bases, leaving 23 bases between them. This CDR3 is built from 16 residues. The CDR3 region has the DNA TGTGCTAGTGGTTTGTGGGTCTGGGGGCCGGTCGGTCGGCAGTACTTC. Encoded protein: CASGLWVWGPVGRQYF.